These 11 T cell receptor beta chains came from one sample sequenced in a study of blood T cell repertoires in COVID-19. Measured with immunoSEQ multiplex PCR; TCRdb has only the in-frame clones, and not every one. The data show fewer than 200,000 clones, with roughly 75% seen just once and 6.5% to 8% held by the top ten. Sequencing was done on a sample of peripheral blood. These receptors were taken from a man in his 70s with active or convalescent COVID-19.

The table lists this clone with a few counts. This chain links TRBV7-2 with TRBJ1-2; D unclear. Per the germline V gene, CDR1 is SGHTA and CDR2 is FQGNSA. Deletions cut 7 bases from V and 2 bases from J, with 14 bases between. The CDR3 extends over 14 amino acids. The CDR3 is CASNSMGHNYGYTF. The CDR3 bases are TGTGCCAGCAACTCAATGGGCCACAACTATGGCTACACCTTC.

The CDR3 DNA follows: TGTGCCAGCAGGGACAGGGGCGATGGCTACACCTTC. Protein: CASRDRGDGYTF. The rearrangement links TRBV6-5 to TRBJ1-2; TRBD1 agrees at 9 bases. The CDR3 has 12 amino acids. The V gene's germline CDR1 is MNHEY and CDR2 SVGAGI. J gave up 6 bases and V 6 bases, and 2 bases lay outside the gene matches.

The rearrangement links TRBV7-6 to TRBJ2-3, with 7 bases that match TRBD2. CDR3 length equals 16 residues. With 4 bases clipped from V and 2 bases from J, the junction kept 9 bases outside the gene matches. Germline V gene sequence: CDR1 SGHVS, CDR2 FNYEAQ. The CDR3 bases are TGTGCCAGCAGCTCCATCGGGGGAGGGGTCACAGATACGCAGTATTTT. Protein product: CASSSIGGGVTDTQYF.

This clone appeared a single time. J is TRBJ1-2 and V is TRBV30, with D possibly matching TRBD1 (6 bases). The CDR3 runs to 14 residues. CDR1 and CDR2 from the germline V gene are GTSNPN and SVGIG (reference sequence). The V end lost 0 bases, the J end lost 3 bases, and 11 bases lay between the germline ends. The chain's CDR3 is CAWSVVGGYYGYTF. CDR3 nucleotides: TGTGCCTGGAGTGTAGTAGGGGGATACTATGGCTACACCTTC. Full variable domain (rest looked up from reference TRBV30 and TRBJ1-2): SQTIHQWPATLVQPVGSPLSLECTVEGTSNPNLYWYRQAAGRGLQLLFYSVGIGQISSEVPQNLSASRPQDRQFILSSKKLLLSDSGFYLCAWSVVGGYYGYTFGSGTRLTVV.

The chain employs TRBV7-6 and TRBJ2-1; the match to TRBD2 covers 9 bases. V lost 1 base to trimming and J lost 5 bases; unmatched junction nucleotides: 6. The germline CDR1 and CDR2 sequences are SGHVS and FNYEAQ. The CDR3 is 16 amino acids. The CDR3 DNA reads TGTGCCAGCAGCTTAGTGGCGGGGGGGAGAAACAATGAGCAGTTCTTC. Translation gives CASSLVAGGRNNEQFF. Variable domain in full (rest from reference TRBV7-6 and TRBJ2-1): GAGVSQSPRYKVTKRGQDVALRCDPISGHVSLYWYRQALGQGPEFLTYFNYEAQQDKSGLPNDRFSAERPEGSISTLTIQRTEQRDSAMYRCASSLVAGGRNNEQFFGPGTRLTVL.

The gene calls are TRBV5-1 and TRBJ1-2; weak D call: TRBD1 (6 bases). The CDR3 is made up of 14 amino acids. Deletions cut 2 bases from V and 0 bases from J, with 8 bases between. Germline V CDR1 and CDR2: SGHRS, YFSETQ. CDR3 region: CASSFTGTNYGYTF. The CDR3 DNA is TGCGCCAGCAGCTTTACAGGGACTAACTATGGCTACACCTTC.

The chain uses TRBV12-5 and TRBJ1-2, with a tentative D call TRBD1 (5 bases). Germline loops: CDR1 LGHNT, CDR2 FRNRAP. This CDR3 spans 15 amino acids. V gave up 6 bases and J gave up 3 bases, with 17 bases separating them. This CDR3 reads CASGPLGPGDYGYTF. The CDR3, as DNA: TGTGCTAGTGGACCCCTTGGCCCGGGGGACTATGGCTACACCTTC.

The rearrangement links TRBV6-1 to TRBJ2-7; 7 bases agree with TRBD2. The CDR3 contains 14 residues. The V gene's germline CDR1 is MNHNS and CDR2 SASEGT. V trimming: 3 bases; J trimming: 6 bases; junction bases outside the gene matches: 8. CDR3 amino acids: CASSDHGRVLEQYF. The CDR3 DNA reads TGTGCCAGCAGTGACCATGGGAGGGTCCTCGAGCAGTACTTC.

The CDR3 coding sequence is TGTGCCAGCAGCGCCTATGGGGACAGAGGTGGAAACACCATATATTTT. It translates to CASSAYGDRGGNTIYF. The chain carries TRBV7-9 and TRBJ1-3; 7 bases align to TRBD1. The CDR3 is made up of 16 amino acids. Trimming at V came to 5 bases and at J to 3 bases, leaving 10 bases not matched to a gene. Germline V lookup: CDR1 SEHNR, CDR2 FQNEAQ (reference sequence).

This chain joins TRBV19 and TRBJ1-1, with D uncertain. Germline assignment: CDR1 LNHDA and CDR2 SQIVND (reference sequence). This CDR3 is built from 15 residues. Trimming took 2 bases from V and 1 from J, leaving 11 bases between them. In nucleotides, the CDR3 is TGTGCCAGTAGTATATCCCTGACATCGAACACTGAAGCTTTCTTT. Protein product: CASSISLTSNTEAFF.

The count of this clone is one. The chain carries TRBV5-6 and TRBJ2-7, with 12 nucleotides matching TRBD2. Germline lookup yields CDR1 SGHDT and CDR2 YYEEEE. The CDR3 spans 16 residues. V lost 3 bases to trimming and J lost 4 bases; unmatched junction nucleotides: 8. Here the CDR3 DNA reads TGTGCCAGCAGCTCGCCAGGACTAGCGGGGAGGTACGAGCAGTACTTC. Translation gives CASSSPGLAGRYEQYF.